Reported below is one T cell receptor beta chain. Its antigen is not known. The investigators split CD4+ cells into a CD45RA+ naive subset and a CD45RA-negative memory subset. Profiled with immunoSEQ multiplex PCR; TCRdb holds only in-frame clones, not every one. The table has millions of clones, just over 90% seen once. The data derive from a study of shared clonotypes between healthy human individuals. Study-level points and caveats: Lower generation probabilities were found for non-shared clonotypes than for those shared by all four donors. Larger richness was generally estimated for naive than memory subsets.

The source material was naive CD4+ T cells sorted from blood. Subset defined: CD45RA+ positively selected. The receptor was isolated from a man younger than 35 in good health.

CDR3 bases: TGTGCCAGCAGCCAAGGATACCCCCGGGTCCGAGAAAAACTGTTTTTT. Its protein is CASSQGYPRVREKLFF. The gene calls are TRBV5-6 and TRBJ1-4; D is ambiguous. V was shortened by 4 bases and J by 8 bases, with 21 bases between the two germline ends. The CDR3 is 16 residues long. The germline V gene encodes CDR1 SGHDT and CDR2 YYEEEE.